The rows below give T cell receptor beta chains drawn from one sample of a study of PD-1 blockade in classical Hodgkin lymphoma. Some clones are missing from TCRdb's copy, which holds only in-frame ones; the method was immunoSEQ multiplex PCR. The data show tens of thousands of clones, with less than 95% seen just once and under 3.5% held by the top ten. Here the sequenced sample was peripheral blood mononuclear cells (PBMCs), taken before the fourth cycle of nivolumab. The source is a human donor with classical Hodgkin lymphoma. Both conserved end residues are part of each CDR3. D genes are given only for firm matches. Size is stated for part of the rows, as once, few or many counts, or as a class when the clone is expanded.

CDR3aa	CDR3nt	d_gene	v_gene	j_gene	len	abundance
CASSLGQSSTDTQYF	TGCGCCAGCAGCTTGGGACAGTCTAGCACAGATACGCAGTATTTT	NA	TRBV5-1	TRBJ2-3	15	NA
CSDLDSFYGYTF	TGCAGCGACCTGGACAGCTTTTATGGCTACACCTTC	NA	TRBV29-1	TRBJ1-2	12	NA
CASSLLNQGVEQYF	TGTGCCAGCAGTTTACTCAACCAGGGGGTCGAGCAGTACTTC	TRBD1	TRBV27	TRBJ2-7	14	NA
CASSPRDGAYEQYF	TGCGCCAGCAGCCCTCGGGACGGCGCCTACGAGCAGTACTTC	NA	TRBV4-3	TRBJ2-7	14	NA
CASSLAAGGYSNYGYTF	TGTGCCAGCAGCTTGGCTGCAGGGGGTTATTCTAACTATGGCTACACCTTC	TRBD1	TRBV5-5	TRBJ1-2	17	NA
CASSSPGRGTEAFF	TGTGCCAGTAGCTCACCAGGGAGAGGGACTGAAGCTTTCTTT	NA	TRBV19	TRBJ1-1	14	few
CASSYPGQIHSGNTIYF	TGTGCCAGCAGTTACCCGGGGCAGATCCACTCTGGAAACACCATATATTTT	NA	TRBV2	TRBJ1-3	17	NA
CASTPTDRDNSALHF	TGTGCCAGTACCCCCACGGACAGAGATAATTCAGCCCTCCACTTT	NA	TRBV19	TRBJ1-6	15	NA
CASSLSPGQNTEAFF	TGTGCCAGCAGTTTATCCCCGGGACAGAACACTGAAGCTTTCTTT	NA	TRBV27	TRBJ1-1	15	NA
CASRRKSQGVYGYTF	TGTGCCAGCAGACGGAAGTCGCAGGGAGTCTATGGCTACACCTTC	NA	TRBV6-5	TRBJ1-2	15	NA
CASSFTGEKRTKVGRYEQYF	TGTGCCAGCAGTTTTACCGGGGAAAAGAGGACAAAGGTGGGACGTTACGAGCAGTACTTC	NA	TRBV27	TRBJ2-7	20	NA
CASGLAQNTEAFF	TGTGCTAGTGGTTTGGCACAGAACACTGAAGCTTTCTTT	NA	TRBV12-5	TRBJ1-1	13	NA
CASSLWEDRGQSPGNQPQHF	TGTGCCAGCAGTTTATGGGAGGACAGGGGCCAGAGCCCGGGCAATCAGCCCCAGCATTTT	TRBD1	TRBV28	TRBJ1-5	20	NA
CASSQEVRGPEADTQYF	TGCGCCAGCAGCCAAGAAGTCCGCGGTCCTGAGGCAGATACGCAGTATTTT	NA	TRBV4-3	TRBJ2-3	17	NA
CASSLMGGTFTDTQYF	TGTGCCAGCAGTTTAATGGGGGGTACATTCACAGATACGCAGTATTTT	NA	TRBV27	TRBJ2-3	16	NA
CASSQHTGDGSYEQYF	TGTGCCAGCAGCCAGCACACAGGGGATGGGTCCTACGAGCAGTACTTC	TRBD1	TRBV11-2	TRBJ2-7	16	NA
CASSEGIGSSPLHF	TGTGCCAGCAGCGAGGGTATCGGGAGTTCACCCCTCCACTTT	NA	TRBV5-6	TRBJ1-6	14	NA
CASSVGGDYGYTF	TGTGCCAGCAGCGTCGGAGGGGACTATGGCTACACCTTC	NA	TRBV9	TRBJ1-2	13	NA
CASSSSGATDTQYF	TGTGCCAGCTCATCAAGCGGTGCCACAGATACGCAGTATTTT	NA	TRBV18	TRBJ2-3	14	NA
CASSLNRGRLGSYEQYF	TGCGCCAGCAGCTTGAACAGGGGGCGCCTAGGGTCCTACGAGCAGTACTTC	TRBD1	TRBV5-1	TRBJ2-7	17	NA
CASSVAGGYGYTF	TGTGCCAGCAGCGTAGCTGGCGGCTATGGCTACACCTTC	NA	TRBV9	TRBJ1-2	13	NA
CASSVTSAGELFF	TGTGCCAGCAGCGTGACTAGCGCCGGGGAGCTGTTTTTT	TRBD2	TRBV6-5	TRBJ2-2	13	NA
CASSEGGWGPYSYEQYF	TGCGCCAGCAGTGAAGGGGGTTGGGGACCCTACTCCTACGAGCAGTACTTC	NA	TRBV10-1	TRBJ2-7	17	NA
CASSYKRSSYNEQFF	TGTGCCAGCAGTTACAAGCGGAGCTCCTACAATGAGCAGTTCTTC	NA	TRBV6-5	TRBJ2-1	15	NA
CASSVGTGANVLTF	TGTGCCAGCAGTGTGGGGACTGGGGCCAACGTCCTGACTTTC	NA	TRBV25-1	TRBJ2-6	14	NA
CASSLVGPVGYERYF	TGTGCCAGCAGCTTGGTTGGCCCCGTGGGGTACGAGCGGTACTTC	NA	TRBV7-9	TRBJ2-7	15	NA
CASSQDRGGQETQYF	TGTGCCAGCAGCCAAGATCGGGGGGGCCAAGAGACCCAGTACTTC	TRBD2	TRBV4-2	TRBJ2-5	15	NA
CASSLFTGGSETQYF	TGCGCCAGCAGCTTGTTCACAGGGGGTAGCGAGACCCAGTACTTC	TRBD1	TRBV5-1	TRBJ2-5	15	NA
CASSSRPPMNTEAFF	TGTGCCAGCAGCTCACGACCTCCTATGAACACTGAAGCTTTCTTT	NA	TRBV14	TRBJ1-1	15	NA
CASRRRLQETQYF	TGTGCCAGCAGGAGAAGACTCCAAGAGACCCAGTACTTC	NA	TRBV27	TRBJ2-5	13	once
CAITPSGGLNNEQFF	TGTGCCATCACGCCTAGCGGGGGCCTAAACAATGAGCAGTTCTTC	TRBD2	TRBV10-3	TRBJ2-1	15	NA
CASSFDLNNEQFF	TGTGCCAGCAGCTTCGACCTAAACAATGAGCAGTTCTTC	NA	TRBV7-8	TRBJ2-1	13	NA
CASSLDRVSYGYTF	TGCGCCAGCAGCCTGGACAGGGTCAGCTATGGCTACACCTTC	TRBD1	TRBV4-3	TRBJ1-2	14	NA
CASSLDGYNSPLHF	TGTGCCAGCAGCCTTGACGGATATAATTCACCCCTCCACTTT	NA	TRBV27	TRBJ1-6	14	NA
CASTSRPLTGELFF	TGTGCCAGCACCTCTCGGCCGCTCACCGGGGAGCTGTTTTTT	NA	TRBV27	TRBJ2-2	14	NA
CASSNSYEQYF	TGTGCCAGCAGTAACTCATACGAGCAGTACTTC	NA	TRBV6-5	TRBJ2-7	11	NA
CASSSYHEQYF	TGTGCCAGCAGCTCTTATCACGAGCAGTACTTC	NA	TRBV11-3	TRBJ2-7	11	NA
CASSLDGPPAGNQPQHF	TGCGCCAGCAGCTTGGACGGCCCCCCAGCGGGCAATCAGCCCCAGCATTTT	NA	TRBV5-1	TRBJ1-5	17	NA
CAWSLTGVTGELFF	TGTGCCTGGAGTCTTACAGGGGTCACCGGGGAGCTGTTTTTT	TRBD1	TRBV30	TRBJ2-2	14	NA
CASSLVLGEPQHF	TGTGCCAGCAGCTTGGTTCTTGGGGAGCCCCAGCATTTT	NA	TRBV5-6	TRBJ1-5	13	NA
CASSDGGLSTDTQYF	TGTGCCAGCAGTGATGGGGGTCTTTCCACAGATACGCAGTATTTT	NA	TRBV6-4	TRBJ2-3	15	NA